This T cell receptor (beta chain) was found in a study of shared clonotypes between healthy human individuals. CD45RO+ cells and CCR7-negative CD45RA+ TemRA cells were combined as CD8 memory. This clone has only a few counts. Antigen unknown. Study-wide points: Incompleteness in sorted-subset sequencing, despite large depth, was shown by rarefaction. Between a handful of donors, naive CD4 clonotypes were shared at a level of about 5%. The genetic and exposure-history diversity represented was limited by few donors.

The assay was immunoSEQ multiplex PCR, and TCRdb's table has in-frame clones only and misses some. The data contain roughly 400,000 clones, about 96% of them singletons. Per the germline V gene, CDR1 is SNHLY and CDR2 is FYNNEI. Trimming took off 8 bases at V and 4 bases at J, with 8 bases between the two ends. The CDR3 spans 11 residues. The sample comprised memory CD8+ T cells sorted from blood. Noted subset: CD45RO+ cells pooled with CCR7-negative TemRA cells. The source of this sequence is a man aged 25-45 years in good health. This rearrangement joins TRBV2 to TRBJ1-2; no clear D gene. CDR3 region: CASWAGYGYTF. Written as DNA, the CDR3 is TGTGCCAGCTGGGCAGGCTATGGCTACACCTTC.